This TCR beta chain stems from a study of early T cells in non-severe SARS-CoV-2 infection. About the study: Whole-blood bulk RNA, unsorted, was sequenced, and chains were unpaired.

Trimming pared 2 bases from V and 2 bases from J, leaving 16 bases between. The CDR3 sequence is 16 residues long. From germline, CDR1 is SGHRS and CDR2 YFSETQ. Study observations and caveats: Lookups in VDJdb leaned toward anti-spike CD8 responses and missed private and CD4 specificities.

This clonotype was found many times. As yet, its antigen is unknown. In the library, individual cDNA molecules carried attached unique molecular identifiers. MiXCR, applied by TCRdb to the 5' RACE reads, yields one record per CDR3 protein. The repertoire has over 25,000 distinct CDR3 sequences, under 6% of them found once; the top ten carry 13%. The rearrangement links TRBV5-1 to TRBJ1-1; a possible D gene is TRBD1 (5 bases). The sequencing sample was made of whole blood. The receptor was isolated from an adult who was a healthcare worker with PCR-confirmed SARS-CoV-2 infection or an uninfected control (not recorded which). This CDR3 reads CASSLPSGTVNTEAFF. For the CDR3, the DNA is TGCGCCAGCAGCTTACCATCCGGGACGGTAAACACTGAAGCTTTCTTT. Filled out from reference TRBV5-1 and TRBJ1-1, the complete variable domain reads KAGVTQTPRYLIKTRGQQVTLSCSPISGHRSVSWYQQTPGQGLQFLFEYFSETQRNKGNFPGRFSGRQFSNSRSEMNVSTLELGDSALYLCASSLPSGTVNTEAFFGQGTRLTVV.